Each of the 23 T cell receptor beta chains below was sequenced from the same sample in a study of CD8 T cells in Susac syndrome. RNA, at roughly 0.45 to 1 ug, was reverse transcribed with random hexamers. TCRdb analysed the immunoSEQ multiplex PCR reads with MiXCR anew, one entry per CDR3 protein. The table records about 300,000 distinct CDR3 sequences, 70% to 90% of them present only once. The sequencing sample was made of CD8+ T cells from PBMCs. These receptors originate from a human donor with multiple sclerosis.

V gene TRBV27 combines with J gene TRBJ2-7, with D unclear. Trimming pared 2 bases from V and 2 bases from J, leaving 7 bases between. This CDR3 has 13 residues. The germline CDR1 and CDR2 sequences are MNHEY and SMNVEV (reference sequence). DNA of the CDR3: TGTGCCAGCAGTTTACGTCAGGCCTACGAGCAGTACTTC. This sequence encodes CASSLRQAYEQYF.

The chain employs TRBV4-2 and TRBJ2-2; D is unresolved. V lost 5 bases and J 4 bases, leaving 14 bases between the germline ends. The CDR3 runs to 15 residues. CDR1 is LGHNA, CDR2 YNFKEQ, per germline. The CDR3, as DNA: TGTGCCAGCAGCGGGATTGGGGAAGGCACCGGGGAGCTGTTTTTT. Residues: CASSGIGEGTGELFF.

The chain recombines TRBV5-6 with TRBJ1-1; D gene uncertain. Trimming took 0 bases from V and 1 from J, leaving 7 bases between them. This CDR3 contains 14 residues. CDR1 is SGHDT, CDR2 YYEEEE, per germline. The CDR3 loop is CASSLAPRNTEAFF. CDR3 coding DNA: TGTGCCAGCAGCTTGGCCCCAAGGAACACTGAAGCTTTCTTT.

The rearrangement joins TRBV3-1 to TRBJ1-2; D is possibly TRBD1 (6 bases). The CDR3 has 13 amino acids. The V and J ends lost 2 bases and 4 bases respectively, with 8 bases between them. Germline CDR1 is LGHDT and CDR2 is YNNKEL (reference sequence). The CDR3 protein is CASSQRTAYGYTF. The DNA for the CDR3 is TGTGCCAGCAGCCAACGGACAGCCTATGGCTACACCTTC.

CDR3 amino acids: CASSQVGTGNHEQYF. DNA of the CDR3: TGTGCCAGCAGCCAAGTCGGGACAGGGAACCACGAGCAGTACTTC. The V and J genes are TRBV4-2 and TRBJ2-7; 9 bases map to TRBD1. There are 15 residues in the CDR3. The germline V gene encodes CDR1 LGHNA and CDR2 YNFKEQ. V lost 1 base, J lost 5 bases, and 6 bases stayed unmatched.

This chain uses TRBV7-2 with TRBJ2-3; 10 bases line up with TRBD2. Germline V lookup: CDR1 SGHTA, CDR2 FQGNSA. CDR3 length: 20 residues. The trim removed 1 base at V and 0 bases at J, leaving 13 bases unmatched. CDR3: CASSLVRWASGGLSTDTQYF. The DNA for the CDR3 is TGTGCCAGCAGCTTAGTGCGCTGGGCTAGCGGGGGTCTTAGCACAGATACGCAGTATTTT.

CDR3 in DNA: TGTGCCAGCAGCTTCCGACAGAATAACTATGGCTACACCTTC. This gives the protein CASSFRQNNYGYTF. The V and J genes are TRBV14 and TRBJ1-2; maybe TRBD1 (5 bases). Germline loops: CDR1 SGHDN, CDR2 FVKESK. Trimming removed 5 bases from V and 1 base from J, with 11 bases in between. The CDR3 is made up of 14 amino acids.

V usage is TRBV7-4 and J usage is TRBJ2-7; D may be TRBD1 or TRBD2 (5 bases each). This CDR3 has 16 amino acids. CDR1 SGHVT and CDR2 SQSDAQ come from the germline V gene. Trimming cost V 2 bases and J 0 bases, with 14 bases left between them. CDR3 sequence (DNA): TGTGCCAGCAGCTTAAGTCGAGGGGAAAGCTCCTACGAGCAGTACTTC. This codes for CASSLSRGESSYEQYF. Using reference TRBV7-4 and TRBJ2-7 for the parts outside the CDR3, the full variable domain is GAGVSQSPRYKVAKRGRDVALRCDSISGHVTLYWYRQTLGQGSEVLTYSQSDAQRDKSGRPSGRFSAERPERSVSTLKIQRTEQGDSAVYLCASSLSRGESSYEQYFGPGTRLTVT.

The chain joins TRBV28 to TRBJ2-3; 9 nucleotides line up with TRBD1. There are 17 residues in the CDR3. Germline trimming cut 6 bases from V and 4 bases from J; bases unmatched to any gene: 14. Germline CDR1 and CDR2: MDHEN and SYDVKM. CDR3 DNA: TGTGCCAGCAGCCGATCCGGGACAGGGTTTTTCGCAGATACGCAGTATTTT. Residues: CASSRSGTGFFADTQYF.

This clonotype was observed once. Here the CDR3 DNA reads TGTGCCAGCAGTTACTGGCATTACACCGGGGAGCTGTTTTTT. Amino acids: CASSYWHYTGELFF. The V gene is TRBV6-2 or TRBV6-3, the J gene TRBJ2-2; D uncertain. Between the trimmed V and J ends, which lost 1 base and 3 bases, there was a span of 6 bases. The CDR3 is 14 amino acids. The V gene's germline CDR1 is MNHEY and CDR2 SVGEGT.

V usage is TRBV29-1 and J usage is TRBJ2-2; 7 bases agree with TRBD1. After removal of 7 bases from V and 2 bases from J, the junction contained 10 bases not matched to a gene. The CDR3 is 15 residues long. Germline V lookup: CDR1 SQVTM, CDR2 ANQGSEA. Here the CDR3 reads CSALSRDSNTGELFF. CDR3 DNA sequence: TGCAGCGCCCTCTCGAGGGACAGTAACACCGGGGAGCTGTTTTTT.

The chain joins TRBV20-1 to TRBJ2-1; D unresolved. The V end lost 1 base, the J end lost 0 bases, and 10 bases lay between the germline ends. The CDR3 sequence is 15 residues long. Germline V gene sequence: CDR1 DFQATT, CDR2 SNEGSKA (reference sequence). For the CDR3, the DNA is TGCAGTGCTAGAGCTCCGGGCCACTCCTACAATGAGCAGTTCTTC. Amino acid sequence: CSARAPGHSYNEQFF.

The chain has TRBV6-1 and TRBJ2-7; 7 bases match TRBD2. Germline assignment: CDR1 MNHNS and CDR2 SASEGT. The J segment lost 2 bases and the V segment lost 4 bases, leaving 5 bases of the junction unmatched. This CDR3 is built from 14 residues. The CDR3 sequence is CASSGSGTPYEQYF. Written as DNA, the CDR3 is TGTGCCAGCAGTGGGAGCGGGACTCCCTACGAGCAGTACTTC.

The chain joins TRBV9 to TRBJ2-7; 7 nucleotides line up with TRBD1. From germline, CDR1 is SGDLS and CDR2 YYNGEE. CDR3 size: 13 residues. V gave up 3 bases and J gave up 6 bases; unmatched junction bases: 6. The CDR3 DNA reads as TGTGCCAGCAGCGGACAGGGTTCTCTCGAGCAGTACTTC. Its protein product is CASSGQGSLEQYF.

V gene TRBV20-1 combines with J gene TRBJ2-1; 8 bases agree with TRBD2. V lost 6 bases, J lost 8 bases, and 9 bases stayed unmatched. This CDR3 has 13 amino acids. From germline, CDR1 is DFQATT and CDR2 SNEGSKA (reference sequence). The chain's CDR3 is CSARDVAGYEQFF. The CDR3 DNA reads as TGCAGTGCCCGGGACGTAGCGGGGTATGAGCAGTTCTTC.

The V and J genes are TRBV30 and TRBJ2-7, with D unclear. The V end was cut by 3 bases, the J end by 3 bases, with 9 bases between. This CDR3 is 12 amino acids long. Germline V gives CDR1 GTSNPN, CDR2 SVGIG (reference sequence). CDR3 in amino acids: CAWSATGYEQYF. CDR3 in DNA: TGTGCCTGGAGCGCCACCGGCTACGAGCAGTACTTC. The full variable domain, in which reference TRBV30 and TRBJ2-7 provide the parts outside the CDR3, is SQTIHQWPATLVQPVGSPLSLECTVEGTSNPNLYWYRQAAGRGLQLLFYSVGIGQISSEVPQNLSASRPQDRQFILSSKKLLLSDSGFYLCAWSATGYEQYFGPGTRLTVT.

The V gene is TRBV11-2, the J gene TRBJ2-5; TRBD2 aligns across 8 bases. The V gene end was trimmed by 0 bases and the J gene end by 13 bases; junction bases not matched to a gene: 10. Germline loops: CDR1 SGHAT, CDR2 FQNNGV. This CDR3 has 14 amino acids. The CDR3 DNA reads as TGTGCCAGCAGCTTAGAAGTAGTTAGCGGGGCCGGGTACTTC. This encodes CASSLEVVSGAGYF.

The CDR3, as DNA: TGCGCCAGCAGCCAAGAGAGGGCAGGGGGGTTGGAAGCTTTCTTT. Residues: CASSQERAGGLEAFF. The chain joins TRBV4-1 to TRBJ1-1, with TRBD1 identical over 7 bases. There are 15 residues in the CDR3. Trimming took 0 bases from V and 8 from J; bases not matched to a gene: 9. The germline V gene encodes CDR1 MGHRA and CDR2 YSYEKL.

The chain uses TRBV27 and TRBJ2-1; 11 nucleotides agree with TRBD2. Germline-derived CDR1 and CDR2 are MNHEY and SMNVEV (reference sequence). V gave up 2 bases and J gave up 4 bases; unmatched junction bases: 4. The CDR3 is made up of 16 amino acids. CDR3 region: CASSLEVAGGYNEQFF. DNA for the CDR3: TGTGCCAGCAGTTTAGAAGTAGCGGGGGGGTACAATGAGCAGTTCTTC.

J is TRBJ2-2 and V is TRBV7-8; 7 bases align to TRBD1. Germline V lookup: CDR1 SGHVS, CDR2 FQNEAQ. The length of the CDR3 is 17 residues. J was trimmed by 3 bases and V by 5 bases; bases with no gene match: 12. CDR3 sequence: CASSIYPRGRHTGELFF. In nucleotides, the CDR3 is TGTGCCAGCAGCATTTATCCTAGGGGGCGCCACACCGGGGAGCTGTTTTTT.

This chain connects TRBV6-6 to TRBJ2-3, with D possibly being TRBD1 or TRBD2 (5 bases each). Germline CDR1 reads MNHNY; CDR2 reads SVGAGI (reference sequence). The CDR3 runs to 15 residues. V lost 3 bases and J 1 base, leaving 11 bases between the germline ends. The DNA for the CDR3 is TGTGCCAGCAGTTATGTGGGGGTCGGCACAGATACGCAGTATTTT. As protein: CASSYVGVGTDTQYF.

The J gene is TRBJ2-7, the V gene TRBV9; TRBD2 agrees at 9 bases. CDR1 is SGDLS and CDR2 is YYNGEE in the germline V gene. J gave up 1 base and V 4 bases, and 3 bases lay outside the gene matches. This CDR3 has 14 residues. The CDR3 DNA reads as TGTGCCAGCAGCATCAGCGGGGGGTCCTACGAGCAGTACTTC. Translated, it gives CASSISGGSYEQYF.

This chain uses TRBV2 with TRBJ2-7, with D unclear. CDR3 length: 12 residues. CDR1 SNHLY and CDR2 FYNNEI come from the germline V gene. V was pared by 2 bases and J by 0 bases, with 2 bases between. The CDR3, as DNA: TGTGCCAGCAGTGAACACTCCTACGAGCAGTACTTC. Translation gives CASSEHSYEQYF.